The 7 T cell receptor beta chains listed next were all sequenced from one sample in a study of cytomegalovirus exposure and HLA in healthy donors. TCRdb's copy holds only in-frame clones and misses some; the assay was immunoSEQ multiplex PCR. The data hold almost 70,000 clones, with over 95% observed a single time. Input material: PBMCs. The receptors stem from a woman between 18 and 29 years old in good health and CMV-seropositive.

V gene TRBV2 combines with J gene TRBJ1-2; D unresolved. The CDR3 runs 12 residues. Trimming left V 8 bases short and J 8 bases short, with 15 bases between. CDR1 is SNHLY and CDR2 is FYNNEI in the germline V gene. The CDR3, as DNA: TGTGCCAGCGCCCCAGCGTCCGCGGGCTACACCTTC. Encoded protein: CASAPASAGYTF.

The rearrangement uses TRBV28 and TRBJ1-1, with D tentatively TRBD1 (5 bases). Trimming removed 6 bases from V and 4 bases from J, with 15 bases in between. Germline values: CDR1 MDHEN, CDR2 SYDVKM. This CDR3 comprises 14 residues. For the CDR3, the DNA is TGTGCCAGCAGAGGGGCAACCTGGGGCACTGAAGCTTTCTTT. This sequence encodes CASRGATWGTEAFF.

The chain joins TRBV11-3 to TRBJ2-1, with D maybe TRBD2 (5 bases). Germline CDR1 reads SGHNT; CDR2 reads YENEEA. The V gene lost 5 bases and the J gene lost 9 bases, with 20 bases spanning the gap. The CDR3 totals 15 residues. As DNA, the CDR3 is TGTGCCAGCAGCCCTACGACACCCGGGGTCGGTGAGCAGTTCTTC. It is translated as CASSPTTPGVGEQFF.

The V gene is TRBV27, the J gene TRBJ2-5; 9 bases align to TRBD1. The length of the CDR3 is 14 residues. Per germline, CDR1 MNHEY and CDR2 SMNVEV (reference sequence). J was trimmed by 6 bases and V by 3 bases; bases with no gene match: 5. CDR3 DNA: TGTGCCAGCAGTTTTTTGGGGACAGGGAAGACCCAGTACTTC. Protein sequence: CASSFLGTGKTQYF.

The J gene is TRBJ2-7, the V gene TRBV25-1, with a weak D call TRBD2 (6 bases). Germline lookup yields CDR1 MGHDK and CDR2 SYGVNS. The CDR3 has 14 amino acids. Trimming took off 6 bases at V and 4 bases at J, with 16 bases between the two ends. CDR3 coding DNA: TGTGCCAGCAGCACAGCCGCGGGGCCTTACGAGCAGTACTTC. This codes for CASSTAAGPYEQYF.

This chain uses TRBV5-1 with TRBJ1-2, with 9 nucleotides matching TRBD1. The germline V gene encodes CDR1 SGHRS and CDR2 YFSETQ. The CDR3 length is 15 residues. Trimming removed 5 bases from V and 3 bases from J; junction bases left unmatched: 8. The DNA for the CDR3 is TGCGCCAGCAGAGATACAGGGGGCGCAGACTATGGCTACACCTTC. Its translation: CASRDTGGADYGYTF.

The CDR3 coding sequence is TGTGCCAGCAGCCAAGAAGTACCAGGGAATGGCTACACCTTC. It codes for CASSQEVPGNGYTF. The rearrangement joins TRBV4-2 to TRBJ1-2, with D possibly TRBD1 on 5 matching bases. V lost 0 bases, J lost 6 bases, and 11 bases lay in between. Germline V gene sequence: CDR1 LGHNA, CDR2 YNFKEQ. The CDR3 consists of 14 residues.